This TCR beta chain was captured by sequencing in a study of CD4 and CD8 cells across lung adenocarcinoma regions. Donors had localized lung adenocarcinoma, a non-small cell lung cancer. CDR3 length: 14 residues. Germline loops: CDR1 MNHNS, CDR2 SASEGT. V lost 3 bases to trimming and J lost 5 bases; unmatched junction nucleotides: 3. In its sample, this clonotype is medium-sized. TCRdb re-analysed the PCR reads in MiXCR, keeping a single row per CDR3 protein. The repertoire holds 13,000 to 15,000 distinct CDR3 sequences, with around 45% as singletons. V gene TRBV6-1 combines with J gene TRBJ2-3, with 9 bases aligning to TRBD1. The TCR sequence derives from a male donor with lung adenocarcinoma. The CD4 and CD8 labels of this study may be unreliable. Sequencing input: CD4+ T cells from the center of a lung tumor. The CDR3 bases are TGTGCCAGCAGTGAGGGACAGGGCGGAGATACGCAGTATTTT. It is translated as CASSEGQGGDTQYF.